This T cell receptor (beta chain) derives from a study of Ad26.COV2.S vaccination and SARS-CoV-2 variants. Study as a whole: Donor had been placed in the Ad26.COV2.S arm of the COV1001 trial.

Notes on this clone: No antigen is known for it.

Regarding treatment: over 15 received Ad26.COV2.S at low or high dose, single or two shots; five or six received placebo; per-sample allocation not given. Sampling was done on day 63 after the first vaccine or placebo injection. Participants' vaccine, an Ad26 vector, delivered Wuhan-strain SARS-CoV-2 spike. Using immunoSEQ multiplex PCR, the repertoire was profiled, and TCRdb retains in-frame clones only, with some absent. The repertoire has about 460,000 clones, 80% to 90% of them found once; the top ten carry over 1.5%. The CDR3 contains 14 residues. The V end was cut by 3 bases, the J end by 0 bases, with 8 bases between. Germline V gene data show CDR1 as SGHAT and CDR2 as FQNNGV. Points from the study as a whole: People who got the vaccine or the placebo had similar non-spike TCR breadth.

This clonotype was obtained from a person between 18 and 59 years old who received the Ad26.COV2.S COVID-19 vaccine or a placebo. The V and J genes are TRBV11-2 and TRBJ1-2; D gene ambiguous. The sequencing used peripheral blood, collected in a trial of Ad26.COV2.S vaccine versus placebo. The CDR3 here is CASSFSRANYGYTF. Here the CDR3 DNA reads TGTGCCAGCAGCTTTTCACGGGCTAACTATGGCTACACCTTC.